This entry features one T cell receptor (beta chain) sequence. TCRdb itself ran the PCR reads through MiXCR, one entry per CDR3 protein. The table records about 22,000 distinct CDR3 sequences, around 33% of them present only once. This sample is part of a study of tumor-infiltrating lymphocytes in oesophageal squamous cell carcinoma. Specimen: esophageal tumor tissue. This receptor was taken from a male donor with esophageal squamous cell carcinoma.

The CDR3 sequence is CATSEGLAGGETQYF. Here the CDR3 DNA reads TGTGCCACCAGTGAAGGACTAGCGGGGGGAGAGACCCAGTACTTC. The J gene is TRBJ2-7, the V gene TRBV24-1; 14 nucleotides agree with TRBD2. The DNA end favors TRBJ2-5, so the J call may be wrong. In germline, CDR1 is KGHDR, CDR2 SFDVKD. The CDR3 extends over 15 amino acids.